A single sample gave rise to the 5 T cell receptor beta chains below, sequenced in a study of T cells expressing NK-cell markers. TCRdb reprocessed the 5' RACE reads and stores each CDR3 protein as one record, lacking DNA. This listing includes some 500,000 distinct CDR3 sequences. What was sequenced was blood T cells: a sorted CD56 or NKG2C T cell subset, CD4+ or CD8+ T cells, or bulk PBMC T cells (not recorded which). The receptors stem from a woman aged 50 to 60 in good health.

The rearrangement joins TRBV20-1 to TRBJ1-1. Germline CDR1 and CDR2: DFQATT and SNEGSKA (reference sequence). The CDR3 is made up of 13 amino acids. The CDR3 here is CSARMALNTEAFF.

CDR3 in amino acids: CSAPRFFTSGSSIEQFF. The genes are TRBV20-1 and TRBJ2-1; TCRdb designates TRBD2, a call that cannot be tested without DNA. CDR3 size: 17 residues. Per the germline V gene, CDR1 is DFQATT and CDR2 is SNEGSKA (reference sequence).

V and J are TRBV7-8 and TRBJ2-1; TCRdb outputs TRBD1, but without DNA this stays unchecked. The CDR3 totals 15 residues. Germline CDR1 and CDR2: SGHVS and FQNEAQ. The CDR3 region is CASIPRDRVVDEQFF.

V gene TRBV27 combines with J gene TRBJ1-2; TCRdb's D call, TRBD1, is unchecked because there is no DNA. This CDR3 region has 14 residues. From germline, CDR1 is MNHEY and CDR2 SMNVEV (reference sequence). The CDR3: CASSDPGTEYGYTF.

V gene TRBV12-3 or TRBV12-4 combines with J gene TRBJ2-7. This CDR3 spans 13 amino acids. CDR3 in amino acids: CASSFSIPPEQYF.